The entry below gives a single T cell receptor (beta chain) sequence along with its context. This specimen belongs to a study of blood T cells in healthy people across ages. The CDR3 is 12 amino acids. J gave up 5 bases and V 7 bases, and 5 bases lay outside the gene matches. Then a second PCR, running about 6 to 12 cycles, was carried out with a sample-barcoded 5' primer and a J-beta primer mix. TCRdb passed the 5' RACE reads through MiXCR, listing each CDR3 protein once. The profile shows roughly 700,000 distinct CDR3 sequences, more than 20% of them singletons. In terms of origin and age, donors were healthy Caucasian individuals from Russia aged about 6 to 95. The same data also contributed to another study, on T cells of mothers and their children.

This receptor was obtained from a boy aged 10-17 years in good health. The sequenced sample consisted of blood. This sequence joins TRBV12-3 or TRBV12-4 and TRBJ2-7; 7 nucleotides agree with TRBD2. CDR3 region: CASTLGGNEQYF. CDR3 bases: TGTGCCAGCACCCTGGGAGGGAACGAGCAGTACTTC.